Following are 20 T cell receptor beta chains from one sample sequenced in a study of blood T cell repertoires in COVID-19. Assay: immunoSEQ multiplex PCR; the TCRdb copy retains only in-frame clones and omits some. The table has 150,000 or so clones, roughly 78% seen once. Input material: peripheral blood. These receptors came from a human donor with acute or convalescent COVID-19. The donor label of this sample is uncertain.

The V and J genes are TRBV19 and TRBJ2-7; 10 positions agree with TRBD1. The CDR3 totals 14 residues. With 1 base clipped from V and 6 bases from J, the junction kept 3 bases outside the gene matches. The V gene's germline CDR1 is LNHDA and CDR2 SQIVND (reference sequence). The CDR3 sequence: CASSIGGQGLEQYF. In DNA form, the CDR3 reads TGTGCCAGTAGTATAGGGGGACAGGGGCTCGAGCAGTACTTC.

This rearrangement joins TRBV7-9 to TRBJ1-5; TRBD1 matches at 7 bases. This CDR3 has 15 residues. After removal of 5 bases from V and 1 base from J, the junction contained 5 bases not matched to a gene. Per germline, CDR1 SEHNR and CDR2 FQNEAQ (reference sequence). As DNA, the CDR3 is TGTGCCAGCAGCCCCCAGGGGGTGAGCAATCAGCCCCAGCATTTT. This translates into CASSPQGVSNQPQHF.

The V gene is TRBV19, the J gene TRBJ1-2; 7 nucleotides agree with TRBD1. The V and J ends lost 0 bases and 1 base, in that order; junction bases with no gene match: 2. The germline gives CDR1 LNHDA, CDR2 SQIVND (reference sequence). CDR3 length: 15 residues. The CDR3 coding sequence is TGTGCCAGTAGTATAGACCGGACAGGTAACTATGGCTACACCTTC. It specifies CASSIDRTGNYGYTF.

The chain recombines TRBV5-4 with TRBJ1-2; maybe TRBD1 (6 bases). The CDR3 runs to 16 residues. CDR1 is SGHNT and CDR2 is YYREEE in the germline V gene (reference sequence). V was trimmed by 1 base and J by 4 bases, leaving 17 bases between them. The CDR3 DNA sequence: TGTGCCAGCAGCTTGAGTTGGGGGGGCAATCGCTATGGCTACACCTTC. It yields the protein CASSLSWGGNRYGYTF.

The V gene is TRBV6-1, the J gene TRBJ1-6; 7 positions match TRBD1. The CDR3 is made up of 16 amino acids. Germline V CDR1 and CDR2: MNHNS, SASEGT. Trimming at V came to 1 base and at J to 13 bases, leaving 13 bases not matched to a gene. CDR3 loop: CASSEVAGGTGTPLHF. The CDR3, as DNA: TGTGCCAGCAGTGAAGTGGCAGGGGGGACGGGGACCCCCCTCCACTTT.

The chain carries TRBV19 and TRBJ2-5; D may be TRBD1 (6 bases). This CDR3 contains 14 residues. Germline CDR1 and CDR2: LNHDA and SQIVND (reference sequence). Trimming removed 1 base at V and 3 bases at J, with 9 bases between. Written as DNA, the CDR3 is TGTGCCAGTAGTATAGGAACAGGGAAAGAGACCCAGTACTTC. Translating it yields CASSIGTGKETQYF.

This clone was seen only a few times. V and J are TRBV12-3 or TRBV12-4 and TRBJ1-5; D unclear. The CDR3 spans 13 residues. V was trimmed by 0 bases and J by 13 bases, leaving 13 bases between them. DNA of the CDR3: TGTGCCAGCAGTTTAGCGGTACATACCAGGCAGCATTTT. It translates to CASSLAVHTRQHF.

This clone was counted once. J is TRBJ2-1 and V is TRBV6-5, with D perhaps TRBD1 (6 bases). Germline lookup yields CDR1 MNHEY and CDR2 SVGAGI. V was shortened by 4 bases and J by 4 bases, with 11 bases between the two germline ends. There are 14 residues in the CDR3. The CDR3 nucleotides read TGTGCCAGCAGTTCTGGCAGGGGTTACAATGAGCAGTTCTTC. It yields the protein CASSSGRGYNEQFF.

The chain is built from TRBV6-6 and TRBJ2-3; a possible D gene is TRBD2 (5 bases). In germline, CDR1 is MNHNY, CDR2 SVGAGI (reference sequence). This CDR3 comprises 16 residues. The V gene lost 2 bases and the J gene lost 0 bases, with 12 bases spanning the gap. DNA for the CDR3: TGTGCCAGCAGTTACCCCAGCGGATTGAGCACAGATACGCAGTATTTT. As protein: CASSYPSGLSTDTQYF.

The chain joins TRBV30 to TRBJ1-3; D ambiguous. The CDR3 sequence is 14 residues long. Germline-derived CDR1 and CDR2 are GTSNPN and SVGIG (reference sequence). V lost 0 bases to trimming and J lost 1 base, with 7 bases between them. The CDR3 loop reads CAWSVLRSGNTIYF. The CDR3 bases are TGTGCCTGGAGTGTTCTGAGGTCTGGAAACACCATATATTTT.

This CDR3 reads CASSLGGRYNSPLHF. The CDR3 DNA reads TGTGCCAGCAGCTTAGGGGGGAGGTATAATTCACCCCTCCACTTT. V is TRBV7-2 and J is TRBJ1-6, with D perhaps TRBD1 (5 bases). V lost 1 base and J lost 4, with 8 bases in between. The CDR3 is 15 amino acids. Germline V CDR1 and CDR2: SGHTA, FQGNSA.

This clone was found once. The V gene is TRBV4-1, the J gene TRBJ1-6, with no clear D. V was trimmed by 3 bases and J by 7 bases, leaving 10 bases between them. In germline, CDR1 is MGHRA, CDR2 YSYEKL. The CDR3 totals 14 residues. CDR3 in amino acids: CASSQLTDNSPLHF. CDR3 in DNA: TGCGCCAGCAGCCAGCTTACAGACAATTCACCCCTCCACTTT.

The V call is TRBV30, the J call TRBJ1-1; 10 positions match TRBD1. J lost 10 bases, V lost 8 bases, and 7 bases had no gene match. Germline-derived CDR1 and CDR2 are GTSNPN and SVGIG (reference sequence). This CDR3 has 11 amino acids. CDR3 amino acids: CAGDRGFGAFF. CDR3 bases: TGTGCCGGGGACAGGGGCTTTGGAGCTTTCTTT.

This sequence joins TRBV7-9 and TRBJ2-1; 7 nucleotides agree with TRBD2. V was pared by 1 base and J by 6 bases, with 3 bases of the junction left unmatched. The length of the CDR3 is 14 residues. Germline V gene lookup returns CDR1 SEHNR and CDR2 FQNEAQ (reference sequence). In nucleotides, the CDR3 is TGTGCCAGCAGCTTAGGTGCTAGCGGCAATGAGCAGTTCTTC. Protein product: CASSLGASGNEQFF.

CDR3 nucleotide sequence: TGTGCCAGTAGCCTTGGTGTAGGAGCAGGGGACACTGAAGCTTTCTTT. Amino acid sequence: CASSLGVGAGDTEAFF. The chain recombines TRBV19 with TRBJ1-1, with D perhaps matching TRBD1 (6 bases). The germline V and J ends were trimmed by 6 bases and 3 bases, with 20 bases remaining between them. Germline assignment: CDR1 LNHDA and CDR2 SQIVND (reference sequence). The CDR3 runs to 16 residues.

The J gene is TRBJ2-5, the V gene TRBV6-1; unclear D gene. The CDR3 loop spans 13 amino acids. V lost 2 bases, J lost 9 bases, and 13 bases lay in between. The germline V gene has CDR1 MNHNS and CDR2 SASEGT. The CDR3 reads CASSESKSTAQYF. In nucleotides, the CDR3 is TGTGCCAGCAGTGAATCCAAGAGTACGGCCCAGTACTTC.

The V and J genes are TRBV3-1 (or the pseudogene TRBV3-2) and TRBJ1-4; D is possibly TRBD1 (5 bases). The CDR3 consists of 13 residues. The V gene's germline CDR1 is LGHDT and CDR2 YNNKEL (reference sequence). The V end was cut by 6 bases, the J end by 3 bases, with 8 bases between. The CDR3 reads CASRLGANEKLFF. The CDR3 DNA follows: TGTGCCAGCAGGCTAGGGGCTAATGAAAAACTGTTTTTT.

This rearrangement joins TRBV6-5 to TRBJ1-4; a weak D match, TRBD1 (5 bases). The CDR3 consists of 15 residues. Germline V gene lookup returns CDR1 MNHEY and CDR2 SVGAGI. V lost 6 bases to trimming and J lost 6 bases, with 17 bases between them. The CDR3 reads CASRARTSFYEKLFF. The CDR3 nucleotides read TGTGCCAGCAGAGCGAGGACAAGTTTTTATGAAAAACTGTTTTTT.

V and J are TRBV10-3 and TRBJ1-1, with 7 nucleotides matching TRBD1. The CDR3 spans 15 residues. Per the germline V gene, CDR1 is ENHRY and CDR2 is SYGVKD. The V gene end was trimmed by 5 bases and the J gene end by 5 bases; junction bases not matched to a gene: 11. CDR3: CAISFREGARTEAFF. The CDR3, as DNA: TGTGCCATCAGTTTCCGGGAGGGGGCAAGGACTGAAGCTTTCTTT.

This chain joins TRBV19 and TRBJ1-5; D perhaps matches TRBD1 (5 bases). This CDR3 comprises 14 residues. The germline CDR1 and CDR2 sequences are LNHDA and SQIVND (reference sequence). Trimming stripped 7 bases from V and 7 bases from J, with 17 bases between. CDR3 amino acids: CASTRLGGGQPQHF. The CDR3 nucleotides read TGTGCCAGTACCCGGCTCGGGGGGGGGCAGCCCCAGCATTTT.